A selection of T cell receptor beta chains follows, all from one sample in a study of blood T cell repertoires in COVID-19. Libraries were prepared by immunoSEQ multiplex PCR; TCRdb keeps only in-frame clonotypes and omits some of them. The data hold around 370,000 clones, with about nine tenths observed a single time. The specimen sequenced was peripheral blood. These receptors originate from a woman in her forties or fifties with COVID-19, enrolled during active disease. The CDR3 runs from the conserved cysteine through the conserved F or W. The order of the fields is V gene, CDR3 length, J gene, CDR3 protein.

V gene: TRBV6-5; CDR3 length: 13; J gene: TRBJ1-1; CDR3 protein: CASRRDSHTEAFF
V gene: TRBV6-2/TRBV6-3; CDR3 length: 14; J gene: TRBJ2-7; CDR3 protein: CASSPGLAGPEQYF
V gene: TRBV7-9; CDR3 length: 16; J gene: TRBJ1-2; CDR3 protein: CASSLSGVPGDYGYTF
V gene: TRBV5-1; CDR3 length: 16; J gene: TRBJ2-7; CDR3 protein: CASSLATGGRSYEQYF
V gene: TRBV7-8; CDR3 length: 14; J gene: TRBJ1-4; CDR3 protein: CASSLDRADEKLFF
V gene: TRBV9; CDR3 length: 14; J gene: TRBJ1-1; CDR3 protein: CASSVAGGSAEAFF
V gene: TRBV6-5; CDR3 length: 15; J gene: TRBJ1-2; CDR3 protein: CASSYSGAVNYGYTF
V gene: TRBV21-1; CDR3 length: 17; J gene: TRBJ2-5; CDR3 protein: CASSKEELAGDQETQYF
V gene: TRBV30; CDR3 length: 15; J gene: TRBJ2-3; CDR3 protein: CAWRRLGAGTDTQYF
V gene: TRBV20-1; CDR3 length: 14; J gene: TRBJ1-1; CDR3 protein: CSASSPDLNTEAFF
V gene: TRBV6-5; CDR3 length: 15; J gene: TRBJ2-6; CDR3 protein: CASSPGTFGANVLTF
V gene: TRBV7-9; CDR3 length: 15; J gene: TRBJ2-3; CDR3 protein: CASSFWTGRTDTQYF
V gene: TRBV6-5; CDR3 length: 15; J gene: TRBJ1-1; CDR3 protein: CASTRALSMNTEAFF
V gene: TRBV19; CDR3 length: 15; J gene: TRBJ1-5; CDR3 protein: CASSLNRGGNQPQHF
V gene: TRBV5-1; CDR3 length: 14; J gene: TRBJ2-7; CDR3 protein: CASSGAGGTYEQYF
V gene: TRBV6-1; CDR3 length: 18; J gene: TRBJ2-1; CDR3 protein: CASSGILTSGRNRNEQFF
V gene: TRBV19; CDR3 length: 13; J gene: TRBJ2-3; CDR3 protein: CASSAVGADTQYF
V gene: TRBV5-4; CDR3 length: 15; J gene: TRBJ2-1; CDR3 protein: CASSLGGGSYNEQFF
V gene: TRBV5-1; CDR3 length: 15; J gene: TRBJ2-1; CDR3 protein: CASSSAGQGSLEQFF
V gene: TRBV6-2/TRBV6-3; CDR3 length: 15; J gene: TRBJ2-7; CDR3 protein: CASSSDFRGWNEQYF
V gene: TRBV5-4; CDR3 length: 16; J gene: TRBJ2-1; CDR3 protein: CASSFGTSGSYNEQFF
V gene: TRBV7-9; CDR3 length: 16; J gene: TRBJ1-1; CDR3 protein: CASSSYRDRAFSEAFF
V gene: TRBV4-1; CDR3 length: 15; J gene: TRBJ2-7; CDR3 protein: CASSQGYSDPYEQYF
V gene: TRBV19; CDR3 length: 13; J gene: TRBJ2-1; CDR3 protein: CASSGRANNEQFF
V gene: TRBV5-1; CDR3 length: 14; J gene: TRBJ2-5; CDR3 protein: CASSPTSSGETQYF
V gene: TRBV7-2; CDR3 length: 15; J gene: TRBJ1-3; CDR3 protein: CASSQTIDSGNTIYF
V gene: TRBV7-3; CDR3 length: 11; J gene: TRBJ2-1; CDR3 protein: CASSSGNEQFF
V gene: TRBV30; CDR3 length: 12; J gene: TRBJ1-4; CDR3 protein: CACQQGREKLFF
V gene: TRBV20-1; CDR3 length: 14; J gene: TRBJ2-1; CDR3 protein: CSASGAASYNEQFF
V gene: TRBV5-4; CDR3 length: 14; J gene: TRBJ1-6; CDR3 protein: CASSLVQGDSPLHF
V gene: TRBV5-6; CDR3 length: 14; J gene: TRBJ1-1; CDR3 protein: CASSLNFERTEAFF
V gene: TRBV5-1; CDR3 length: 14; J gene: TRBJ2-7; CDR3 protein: CASSLAGGIYEQYF
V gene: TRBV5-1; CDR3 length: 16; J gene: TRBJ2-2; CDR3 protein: CASSAGSGTNTGELFF
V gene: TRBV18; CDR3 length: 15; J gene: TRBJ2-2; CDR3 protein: CASSPGTGRAGELFF